Below are 22 T cell receptor beta chains sequenced from a single sample in a study of regulatory T cells in long-lasting Graves disease. Time point described: newly diagnosed GD, antithyroid drugs for less than 3 months. TCR sequences were obtained from RNA taken from PBMCs. Arm-PCR of CDR3 regions and iRepertoire HTBI primers were the basis on which TCR beta libraries were built. Each CDR3 protein is one row after TCRdb ran MiXCR on the multiplex PCR reads. The repertoire consists of about 540,000 distinct CDR3 sequences, with roughly 12% occurring once and the leading ten covering 8% to 10%. These records were also assigned to another study, of T cells in Graves' hyperthyroidism and ophthalmopathy.

The sample consisted of peripheral blood mononuclear cells (PBMCs), taken at new diagnosis, from a patient treated with antithyroid drugs. All receptors derive from a man aged 30 to 39 with Graves disease.

Comments on this clonotype: A much larger clone is a single base away; this may be a read error. The conserved phenylalanine or tryptophan is not found at the CDR3 terminus, so this likely reflects a read error. The chain has TRBV12-3 or TRBV12-4 and TRBJ2-1; maybe TRBD2 (5 bases). The CDR3 spans 12 residues. V was shortened by 3 bases and J by 6 bases, with 6 bases between the two germline ends. The DNA of the CDR3 is TGTGCCAGCAGTTTTAGCGTCAATGAGCAGTTCCTC. Translated, it gives CASSFSVNEQFL.

This clonotype was detected ten times or more. V and J are TRBV24-1 and TRBJ2-1; no definite D call. This CDR3 comprises 16 residues. V was shortened by 0 bases and J by 0 bases, with 8 bases between the two germline ends. CDR1 KGHDR and CDR2 SFDVKD come from the germline V gene. The CDR3 sequence is CATSDLQASSYNEQFF. Here the CDR3 DNA reads TGTGCCACCAGTGATTTGCAGGCCAGCTCCTACAATGAGCAGTTCTTC.

This clonotype was picked up a small number of times. The chain links TRBV6-2 or TRBV6-3 to TRBJ2-2; perhaps TRBD2 as D (5 bases). The V gene's germline CDR1 is MNHEY and CDR2 SVGEGT. V lost 0 bases to trimming and J lost 4 bases, with 18 bases between them. The CDR3 contains 18 residues. The CDR3 loop is CASSYSTGLPSGTGELFF. Written as DNA, the CDR3 is TGTGCCAGCAGTTACTCGACTGGACTCCCTTCTGGCACCGGGGAGCTGTTTTTT.

The chain is built from TRBV30 and TRBJ1-1, with D possibly matching TRBD1 (5 bases). Trimming took off 3 bases at V and 3 bases at J, with 17 bases between the two ends. Germline lookup yields CDR1 GTSNPN and CDR2 SVGIG (reference sequence). This CDR3 region has 15 residues. The CDR3 region is CAWRAMTAGDTEAFF. CDR3 sequence (DNA): TGTGCCTGGAGGGCCATGACAGCGGGGGACACTGAAGCTTTCTTT. Together with reference TRBV30 and TRBJ1-1, the CDR3 gives the full variable domain: SQTIHQWPATLVQPVGSPLSLECTVEGTSNPNLYWYRQAAGRGLQLLFYSVGIGQISSEVPQNLSASRPQDRQFILSSKKLLLSDSGFYLCAWRAMTAGDTEAFFGQGTRLTVV.

The V gene is TRBV2, the J gene TRBJ2-1; D is unclear. CDR3 length: 14 amino acids. Germline CDR1 is SNHLY and CDR2 is FYNNEI. With 4 bases removed from V and 10 bases from J, the gap between germline ends came to 17 bases. The CDR3 is CASSVDPSPQEQFF. The CDR3 coding sequence is TGTGCCAGCAGTGTTGACCCGTCCCCCCAAGAGCAGTTCTTC.

This clonotype was observed many times. The gene calls are TRBV20-1 and TRBJ1-2; D call uncertain. The CDR3 runs to 16 residues. V lost 3 bases and J 8 bases, leaving 25 bases between the germline ends. Germline-derived CDR1 and CDR2 are DFQATT and SNEGSKA (reference sequence). CDR3 DNA: TGCAGTGCTAGTAGTGCGGTGGCTCTAGAATCCGAGGGCTACACCTTC. It is translated as CSASSAVALESEGYTF.

The table lists this clonotype with many counts. The chain is built from TRBV29-1 and TRBJ2-1, with D unresolved. CDR3 length equals 15 residues. V lost 3 bases to trimming and J lost 6 bases, with 18 bases between them. Germline V gene sequence: CDR1 SQVTM, CDR2 ANQGSEA. The chain's CDR3 is CSVELFAATFNEQFF. CDR3 in DNA: TGCAGCGTTGAGCTTTTCGCGGCCACCTTCAATGAGCAGTTCTTC.

A few counts support this clonotype. J is TRBJ2-7 and V is TRBV20-1; D unclear. Trimming cost V 7 bases and J 0 bases, with 13 bases left between them. Germline loops: CDR1 DFQATT, CDR2 SNEGSKA (reference sequence). The CDR3 is 13 amino acids. The CDR3 sequence is CSDRTPNSYEQYF. The CDR3 bases are TGCAGTGACCGTACTCCAAACTCCTACGAGCAGTACTTC.

This clonotype was seen many times. The chain has TRBV2 and TRBJ2-3; 7 nucleotides match TRBD2. J lost 9 bases, V lost 6 bases, and 0 bases had no gene match. The CDR3 totals 10 residues. Germline V gene lookup returns CDR1 SNHLY and CDR2 FYNNEI. The CDR3 nucleotides read TGTGCCAGCAGGGGGGGGACGCAGTATTTT. It encodes CASRGGTQYF.

This clonotype was recorded many times. The CDR3 DNA is TGCAGCGTTTTGGCAGCGCCCTACGAGCAGTACTTC. Translated, it gives CSVLAAPYEQYF. The rearrangement links TRBV29-1 to TRBJ2-7; D gene unclear. The CDR3 is 12 amino acids. CDR1 SQVTM and CDR2 ANQGSEA come from the germline V gene. Trimming pared 5 bases from V and 2 bases from J, leaving 10 bases between.

This clonotype was picked up many times. The chain employs TRBV6-1 and TRBJ2-1, with TRBD1 identical over 8 bases. The germline V gene has CDR1 MNHNS and CDR2 SASEGT. V trimming: 4 bases; J trimming: 0 bases; junction bases outside the gene matches: 5. The CDR3 is made up of 16 amino acids. The CDR3 region has the DNA TGTGCCAGCAGTGTTCGACAGGGGAGCTCCTACAATGAGCAGTTCTTC. The encoded protein is CASSVRQGSSYNEQFF.

This clonotype was detected ten times or more. V is TRBV13 and J is TRBJ2-3; D is unclear. V was pared by 7 bases and J by 6 bases, with 11 bases between. There are 12 residues in the CDR3. The V gene's germline CDR1 is PRHDT and CDR2 FYEKMQ (reference sequence). DNA of the CDR3: TGTGCCAGCACCTCCTCCTGGGATACGCAGTATTTT. Translated: CASTSSWDTQYF.

This clonotype showed up many times. The chain links TRBV11-2 to TRBJ2-1; 12 positions match TRBD2. The germline gives CDR1 SGHAT, CDR2 FQNNGV. J was trimmed by 7 bases and V by 5 bases; bases with no gene match: 6. This CDR3 has 15 residues. CDR3 DNA sequence: TGTGCCAGCAGCATCGGACTAGCGGGAAGGAATGAGCAGTTCTTC. This codes for CASSIGLAGRNEQFF.

This clonotype was found many times. V gene TRBV5-6 combines with J gene TRBJ1-5, with 7 nucleotides matching TRBD1. CDR1 and CDR2 from the germline V gene are SGHDT and YYEEEE. The J segment lost 3 bases and the V segment lost 4 bases, leaving 10 bases of the junction unmatched. The CDR3 extends over 16 amino acids. CDR3 protein: CASSLTGYGFNQPQHF. DNA for the CDR3: TGTGCCAGCAGCCTGACAGGGTACGGGTTCAATCAGCCCCAGCATTTT.

This clonotype was recorded at least ten times. The V call is TRBV10-3, the J call TRBJ1-2; D not resolved. Germline CDR1 is ENHRY and CDR2 is SYGVKD. Trimming cost V 9 bases and J 10 bases, with 21 bases left between them. The CDR3 is 13 residues long. The CDR3 DNA is TGTGCCATTCAACGTATACCCGATCCTGACTACACCTTC. This encodes CAIQRIPDPDYTF.

This clonotype was recorded at least ten times. The rearrangement uses TRBV7-2 and TRBJ2-1; the D gene is possibly TRBD2 (6 bases). The germline V gene has CDR1 SGHTA and CDR2 FQGNSA. The ends were cut back, 6 bases at V and 6 bases at J, with 15 bases in the middle. This CDR3 region has 14 residues. CDR3 nucleotides: TGTGCCAGCAGATCCCCGGCGGGGTCCAATGAGCAGTTCTTC. Residues: CASRSPAGSNEQFF.

This clonotype showed up just once. The genes are TRBV3-1 and TRBJ2-5; TRBD2 agrees at 14 bases. Trimming removed 4 bases from V and 5 bases from J; junction bases left unmatched: 3. This CDR3 spans 15 amino acids. The germline V gene has CDR1 LGHDT and CDR2 YNNKEL (reference sequence). The CDR3 spells CASSRLAGGVETQYF. The CDR3 nucleotides are TGTGCCAGCAGCCGACTAGCGGGAGGGGTGGAGACCCAGTACTTC.

This clonotype was observed a few times. The chain uses TRBV12-5 and TRBJ2-3; TRBD2 aligns across 11 bases. Germline V CDR1 and CDR2: LGHNT, FRNRAP. Trimming at V came to 1 base and at J to 2 bases, leaving 5 bases not matched to a gene. The CDR3 length is 17 residues. CDR3 nucleotides: TGTGCTAGTGGTTTGGCCAAACTAGCGGGGGTCACAGATACGCAGTATTTT. Protein sequence: CASGLAKLAGVTDTQYF.

The chain links TRBV12-3 or TRBV12-4 to TRBJ2-7, with no clear D. Trimming took 1 base from V and 2 from J, leaving 6 bases between them. There are 13 residues in the CDR3. The CDR3 loop reads CASSLGFAYEQYF. CDR3 DNA sequence: TGTGCCAGCAGTTTAGGATTCGCCTACGAGCAGTACTTC.

The chain recombines TRBV4-1 with TRBJ1-4; no clear D. This CDR3 is built from 14 residues. The germline CDR1 and CDR2 sequences are MGHRA and YSYEKL. V lost 6 bases, J lost 8 bases, and 16 bases lay in between. The chain's CDR3 is CASRTTPEQEKLFF. The CDR3 nucleotides are TGCGCCAGCAGAACGACCCCTGAACAAGAAAAACTGTTTTTT.

This clonotype appeared many times. The gene calls are TRBV12-3 or TRBV12-4 and TRBJ2-4; D is perhaps TRBD2 (6 bases). V was trimmed by 8 bases and J by 8 bases, leaving 10 bases between them. There are 11 residues in the CDR3. The CDR3 sequence is CASSPGDIQYF. In DNA, the CDR3 is TGTGCCAGCTCACCGGGGGACATTCAGTACTTC.

V and J are TRBV11-2 and TRBJ2-5; 8 bases map to TRBD2. Losses at the gene ends were 6 bases for V and 1 base for J; bases not matched to a gene: 16. The CDR3 runs 18 residues. Germline V CDR1 and CDR2: SGHAT, FQNNGV. The CDR3 spells CASSGAGTSPIGQETQYF. The CDR3 nucleotides read TGTGCCAGCAGTGGTGCCGGGACTAGTCCTATCGGCCAAGAGACCCAGTACTTC.